This TCR beta chain was recorded in a study of technical replicates of blood from a handful of donors. This clone was picked up a small number of times. Using immunoSEQ multiplex PCR, the repertoire was profiled, and TCRdb retains in-frame clones only, with some absent. The table includes 64,000 or so clones, around 97% detected once. This CDR3 region has 15 residues. Germline V gene data show CDR1 as MNHEY and CDR2 as SVGAGI. V was shortened by 0 bases and J by 8 bases, with 16 bases between the two germline ends. Sequenced material: T cells isolated from PBMCs. The rearrangement joins TRBV6-5 to TRBJ1-1; a weak D match, TRBD1 (5 bases). This receptor was identified in a human donor in good health. The DNA of the CDR3 is TGTGCCAGCAGTTACTCGTGGGGGGACGGAACCGAAGCTTTCTTT. It codes for CASSYSWGDGTEAFF.